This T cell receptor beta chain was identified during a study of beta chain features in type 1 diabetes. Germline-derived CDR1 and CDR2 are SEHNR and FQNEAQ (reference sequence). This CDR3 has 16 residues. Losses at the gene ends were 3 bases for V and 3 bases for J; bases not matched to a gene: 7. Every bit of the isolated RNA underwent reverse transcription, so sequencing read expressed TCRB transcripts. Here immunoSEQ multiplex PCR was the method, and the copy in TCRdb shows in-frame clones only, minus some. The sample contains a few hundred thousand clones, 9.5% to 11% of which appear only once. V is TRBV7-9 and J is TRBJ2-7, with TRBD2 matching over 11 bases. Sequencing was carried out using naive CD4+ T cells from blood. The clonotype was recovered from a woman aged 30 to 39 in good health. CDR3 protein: CASSLGTSGEGYEQYF. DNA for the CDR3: TGTGCCAGCAGCTTGGGGACTAGCGGTGAGGGCTACGAGCAGTACTTC.